This record covers a single T cell receptor (beta chain). This entry comes from a study of shared T cell receptors in the human thymus. Here immunoSEQ multiplex PCR was the method, and the copy in TCRdb shows in-frame clones only, minus some. This sample has 600,000 to 900,000 clones, with 80% to 90% found just once. Germline assignment: CDR1 SGHRS and CDR2 YFSETQ. The CDR3 sequence is 16 residues long. V dropped 0 bases and J dropped 8 bases, with 15 bases sitting between them. The same sample was also used in a study of human thymus T cells. That work adds: Resections that were taken during corrective heart surgery supplied the thymus tissue. Thymic repertoires overlap heavily among unrelated individuals, related research has reported.

This receptor was obtained from a girl under three years old with a congenital heart defect. Sequences were obtained from thymocytes. V gene TRBV5-1 combines with J gene TRBJ1-6, with TRBD1 as a possible D gene (5 bases). CDR3 coding DNA: TGCGCCAGCAGCTTGGTCCCGAGACAGCGATATTCACCCCTCCACTTT. Protein product: CASSLVPRQRYSPLHF.